Sequencing of this T cell receptor (beta chain) was carried out in a study of vaccination effects on CD4 cells after COVID-19 (dated by TCRdb to 2022 to 2024). Study-level background: Two doses of either the BNT162b2 or the mRNA-1273 mRNA SARS-CoV-2 vaccine were administered to participants. In a couple of convalescent patients, pre-vaccine samples were collected 16 days and one week ahead of the first dose, 142 and 148 days after COVID-19 diagnosis. SARS-CoV-2 spike-specific CD4+ TCR repertoires were compared before and after mRNA vaccination in COVID-19 convalescent patients and in infection-naive vaccine recipients. The full study included 10 COVID-19 convalescent patients and a few SARS-CoV-2-naive healthy vaccine recipients. Cultures from other donors in the study were sequenced with the Oncomine TCR Beta short-read assay on an Illumina iSeq 100.

What the authors observed across the whole study: Clones induced by infection and clones induced by vaccination both contracted markedly at late timepoints after vaccination, which fits with T cell responses waning over time. In convalescent patients, the post-vaccine spike-reactive repertoire was composed mainly of new vaccine-induced clones that were largely distinct from infection-induced clones. The study was limited by a small number of convalescent patients and lacked early post-infection timepoints.

Comment on this clone: The antigen it recognizes is unknown. It has no much larger one-base neighbor in the sample; base qualities were not kept.

The library came from the immunoSEQ multiplex PCR assay. TCR beta CDR3 sequencing was performed on DNA from the cultured, isolated CD4+ T cells. Concerning the study's data processing: The analysis removed non-productive TCR sequences, trimmed reads to the CDR3 region, and retained only CDR3s that were 7 or more amino acids long. The MANAFEST web app was used to pick out antigen-specific clonotypes by comparing their expansion in peptide wells with that in reference cultures. For clones to be considered positive, expansion at FDR<0.05 versus reference and all other wells, an odds ratio above 5, and a frequency above 0.1% in two replicate wells were required. Clonotypes significantly expanded in SARS-CoV-2 spike wells and in at least one common cold coronavirus spike condition were defined as cross-reactive. Levenshtein distance calculated with the stringdist R package was used to assess CDR3 similarity, and unrooted trees were constructed with ape in R 3.6.1. The source is immuneACCESS, and TCRdb retained only in-frame sequences with V and J called. Part of the clones is not carried over; for the studies checked, unresolved V genes explain less than half of this, and the remainder is unexplained. That table gives V, J and clone size, and the DNA gave D and trimming. The sample table shows roughly 70,000 clones, and roughly two thirds are seen once. Around 5% of the sample lies in the top ten.

CDR1 and CDR2 are drawn from the germline V gene (reference sequence): LNHDA, SQIVND. V lost 4 bases and J lost 3 bases, and the count of bases not matched to a germline gene is 5. There are 15 amino acids in the CDR3, from cysteine to phenylalanine inclusive. Only the CDR3 part of the read is kept: 45 bases, read in frame from the first base. In the ViraFEST assay, PBMC were stimulated with viral peptide pools, and TCR sequencing was then used to find antigen-specific CD4+ T cell clonotypes based on their expansion. After about 10 days of culture, CD4+ T cells were isolated with the EasySep CD4+ T cell isolation kit. Convalescent patients had PCR-confirmed SARS-CoV-2 infection between March and December 2020, before Alpha, Beta and Delta variants emerged in the United States. About 2 million PBMC per well were cultured in IMDM with around 5.3% human AB serum, roughly 10 IU/ml IL-2 and gentamicin, plus 10 ug/ml peptides. A peptide pool from HIV-1 Nef was used as the negative control culture condition. Half of the culture medium was replaced with fresh IL-2-containing medium on days 3 and 7. Unless noted otherwise, every peptide stimulation condition was cultured in triplicate wells. Using Ficoll-Paque Plus gradient centrifugation, PBMC were separated from whole blood and then either used fresh or cryopreserved at -140C. The QIAamp micro DNA kit was used to extract genomic DNA from the cultured CD4+ T cells.

Material: CD4+ T cells from PBMCs cultured with HIV peptides, obtained before COVID-19 vaccination. Explained via the paper, the cell subset or site label denotes: HIV-1 Nef peptide pool negative control/reference culture. The source is a human donor who had a prior SARS-CoV-2 infection. This receptor chain uses TRBV19 and TRBJ2-1; 8 of the junction bases match TRBD2. This receptor carries the CDR3 CASSTAGLGYNEQFF. The DNA sequence is as follows: TGTGCCAGTAGTACCGCGGGACTAGGCTACAATGAGCAGTTCTTC.